The sequence of this T cell receptor beta chain was determined in a study of control samples from healthy donors and cancer patients. Repertoires were generated with immunoSEQ multiplex PCR, while TCRdb's copy carries only in-frame clones and drops some. In the table there are about 61,000 clones, 90% of which are singletons. Germline V lookup: CDR1 SGHRS, CDR2 YFSETQ. Unmatched junction bases numbered 9, after V lost 0 bases and J lost 11 bases. The CDR3 spans 14 residues. Sequencing was performed on PBMCs. The chain recombines TRBV5-1 with TRBJ1-1; 8 bases agree with TRBD1. This clonotype was sampled from a man aged 60 to 75 with colorectal cancer. The CDR3 nucleotides read TGCGCCAGCAGCTTGGGGACAGGGCCCAATAGGGCTTTCTTT. Its translation is CASSLGTGPNRAFF.